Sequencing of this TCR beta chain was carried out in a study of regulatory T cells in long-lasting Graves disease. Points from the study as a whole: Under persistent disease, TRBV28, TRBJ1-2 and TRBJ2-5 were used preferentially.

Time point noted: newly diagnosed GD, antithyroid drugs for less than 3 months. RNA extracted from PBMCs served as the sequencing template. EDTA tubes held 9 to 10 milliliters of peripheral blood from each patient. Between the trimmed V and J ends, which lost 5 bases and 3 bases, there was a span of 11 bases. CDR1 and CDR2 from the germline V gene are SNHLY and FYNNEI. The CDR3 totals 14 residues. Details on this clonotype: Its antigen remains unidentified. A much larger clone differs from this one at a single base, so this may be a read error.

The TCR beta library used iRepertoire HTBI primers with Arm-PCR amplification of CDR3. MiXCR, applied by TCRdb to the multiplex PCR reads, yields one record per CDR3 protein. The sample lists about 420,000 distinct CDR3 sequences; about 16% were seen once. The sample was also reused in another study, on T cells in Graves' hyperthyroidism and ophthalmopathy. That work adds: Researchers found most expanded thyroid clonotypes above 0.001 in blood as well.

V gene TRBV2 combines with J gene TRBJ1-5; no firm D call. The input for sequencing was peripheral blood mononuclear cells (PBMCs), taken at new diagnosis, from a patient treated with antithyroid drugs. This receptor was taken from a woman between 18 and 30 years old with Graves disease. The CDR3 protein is CASSLLTDNQPQHF. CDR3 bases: TGTGCCAGCAGTCTTCTGACGGACAATCAGCCCCAGCATTTT.